Sequencing of this TCR beta chain was carried out in a study of T cell changes during pregnancy in multiple sclerosis. The CDR3 spans 20 residues. CDR1 is SGDLS and CDR2 is YYNGEE in the germline V gene. The V segment lost 4 bases and the J segment 4 bases; nucleotides outside the gene matches: 21. Profiling relied on immunoSEQ multiplex PCR, and the TCRdb table lists in-frame clones only, not all of them. Of some 87,000 clones in the sample, 85% to 95% are singletons; the top ten hold about 2.4%. Here the sequenced sample was peripheral blood, taken in the first trimester of pregnancy. V usage is TRBV9 and J usage is TRBJ2-2; 8 positions match TRBD2. This receptor was obtained from a female donor with multiple sclerosis, enrolled in a pregnancy study. CDR3 sequence reads: CASSPRLVGRANTGTGELFF. The DNA for the CDR3 is TGTGCCAGCAGCCCCCGTCTGGTCGGGAGGGCCAATACGGGCACCGGGGAGCTGTTTTTT.